What follows are 23 T cell receptor beta chains derived from one specimen sequenced in a study of PD-L1 blockade in urothelial cancer. The time point: pretreatment peripheral blood. Data came from immunoSEQ multiplex PCR; TCRdb stores just in-frame clones and leaves some out. The sample holds some 45,000 clones, over 75% seen once. Sequenced here: PBMCs, sampled around atezolizumab (anti-PD-L1) treatment. The receptors here all came from a donor over 35 with urothelial cancer.

The chain employs TRBV9 and TRBJ2-7; 8 nucleotides align to TRBD1. Trimming at V came to 0 bases and at J to 2 bases, leaving 4 bases not matched to a gene. Germline V gene sequence: CDR1 SGDLS, CDR2 YYNGEE. CDR3 length: 15 amino acids. CDR3 in amino acids: CASSVGDRPAYEQYF. The CDR3 DNA reads TGTGCCAGCAGCGTAGGGGACAGGCCCGCCTACGAGCAGTACTTC.

V gene TRBV19 combines with J gene TRBJ2-3, with TRBD1 as a possible D gene (5 bases). Germline CDR1 reads LNHDA; CDR2 reads SQIVND (reference sequence). V lost 2 bases and J lost 0, with 12 bases in between. This CDR3 comprises 16 residues. CDR3 sequence: CASSIFGARSTDTQYF. The CDR3 coding sequence is TGTGCCAGTAGTATATTTGGGGCAAGGAGCACAGATACGCAGTATTTT.

J is TRBJ1-5 and V is TRBV30, with D uncertain. Germline values: CDR1 GTSNPN, CDR2 SVGIG (reference sequence). The CDR3 is made up of 14 amino acids. Trimming removed 0 bases from V and 9 bases from J, with 15 bases in between. CDR3 loop: CAWSVYGRGLPQHF. The CDR3 DNA follows: TGTGCCTGGAGTGTATATGGCAGAGGGCTGCCCCAGCATTTT.

The chain carries TRBV7-9 and TRBJ2-2; 10 bases are shared with TRBD2. With 7 bases clipped from V and 0 bases from J, the junction kept 2 bases outside the gene matches. CDR1 SEHNR and CDR2 FQNEAQ come from the germline V gene (reference sequence). The CDR3 length is 15 residues. CDR3 coding DNA: TGTGCCAGCACCAGCGGGGGGGCGAACACCGGGGAGCTGTTTTTT. Translating it yields CASTSGGANTGELFF.

V usage is TRBV7-2 and J usage is TRBJ1-2; perhaps TRBD1 as D (5 bases). Germline lookup yields CDR1 SGHTA and CDR2 FQGNSA. This CDR3 comprises 15 residues. Trimming removed 1 base at V and 4 bases at J, with 13 bases between. The CDR3: CASSLGSGLGYGYTF. In DNA, the CDR3 is TGTGCCAGCAGCTTAGGGTCGGGACTAGGCTATGGCTACACCTTC. Together with reference TRBV7-2 and TRBJ1-2, the CDR3 gives the full variable domain: GAGVSQSPSNKVTEKGKDVELRCDPISGHTALYWYRQSLGQGLEFLIYFQGNSAPDKSGLPSDRFSAERTGGSVSTLTIQRTQQEDSAVYLCASSLGSGLGYGYTFGSGTRLTVV.

V and J are TRBV5-5 and TRBJ2-7, with D maybe TRBD2 (7 bases). The CDR3 extends over 14 amino acids. V lost 5 bases to trimming and J lost 0 bases, with 12 bases between them. In germline, CDR1 is SGHKS, CDR2 YYEKEE (reference sequence). The CDR3 spells CASRGGGSSYEQYF. DNA for the CDR3: TGTGCCAGCAGGGGAGGGGGGAGCTCCTACGAGCAGTACTTC.

The V gene is TRBV12-5, the J gene TRBJ2-2; TRBD2 matches 11 bases. V lost 6 bases and J lost 1; bases outside the gene matches: 4. CDR1 and CDR2 (germline): LGHNT, FRNRAP. The CDR3 is 16 amino acids. CDR3 DNA sequence: TGTGCTAGTGGCCTTACTAGCGGGAGGAACACCGGGGAGCTGTTTTTT. Protein sequence: CASGLTSGRNTGELFF. The complete variable domain, with remaining parts taken from reference TRBV12-5 and TRBJ2-2, reads DARVTQTPRHKVTEMGQEVTMRCQPILGHNTVFWYRQTMMQGLELLAYFRNRAPLDDSGMPKDRFSAEMPDATLATLKIQPSEPRDSAVYFCASGLTSGRNTGELFFGEGSRLTVL.

The chain has TRBV11-3 and TRBJ2-1; 7 bases line up with TRBD2. CDR1 and CDR2 (germline): SGHNT, YENEEA. V was clipped by 7 bases and J by 4 bases; unmatched bases: 13. The length of the CDR3 is 16 residues. This CDR3 is CASTPVIAGPYNEQFF. DNA for the CDR3: TGTGCCAGCACACCAGTTATAGCGGGCCCTTACAATGAGCAGTTCTTC.

This clone was detected a few times. In nucleotides, the CDR3 is TGTGCCAGCAGCGGGAGTGAGCAGTTCTTC. It specifies CASSGSEQFF. The chain couples TRBV9 to TRBJ2-1; D remains ambiguous. The germline V and J ends were trimmed by 3 bases and 9 bases, with 4 bases remaining between them. This CDR3 region has 10 residues. The germline V gene encodes CDR1 SGDLS and CDR2 YYNGEE.

The chain links TRBV14 to TRBJ2-1, with 11 bases that match TRBD2. Germline V lookup: CDR1 SGHDN, CDR2 FVKESK. This CDR3 has 17 amino acids. J was trimmed by 5 bases and V by 4 bases; bases with no gene match: 10. CDR3 coding DNA: TGTGCCAGCAGCCCTTTTTTAGCGGGAGGGGGTGACAATGAGCAGTTCTTC. Its translation: CASSPFLAGGGDNEQFF. Combining the CDR3 with reference TRBV14 and TRBJ2-1 gives the whole variable domain EAGVTQFPSHSVIEKGQTVTLRCDPISGHDNLYWYRRVMGKEIKFLLHFVKESKQDESGMPNNRFLAERTGGTYSTLKVQPAELEDSGVYFCASSPFLAGGGDNEQFFGPGTRLTVL.

J is TRBJ1-1 and V is TRBV2, with 8 bases fitting TRBD1. Germline V gene sequence: CDR1 SNHLY, CDR2 FYNNEI. V shed 6 bases, J shed 11 bases, and the junction held 11 bases outside the gene matches. The CDR3 covers 13 residues. CDR3 bases: TGTGCCAGCAGACCCACAGGGGGGGTGGGCGCTTTCTTT. Its protein product is CASRPTGGVGAFF.

The chain joins TRBV19 to TRBJ2-1; 12 nucleotides match TRBD2. V trimming: 3 bases; J trimming: 1 base; junction bases outside the gene matches: 4. This CDR3 has 17 residues. Germline-derived CDR1 and CDR2 are LNHDA and SQIVND (reference sequence). The CDR3 loop reads CASSITSGRMSYNEQFF. In DNA, the CDR3 is TGTGCCAGTAGTATTACTAGCGGGAGGATGTCCTACAATGAGCAGTTCTTC.

V is TRBV7-2 and J is TRBJ2-5, with D hard to call. Per the germline V gene, CDR1 is SGHTA and CDR2 is FQGNSA. V was shortened by 1 base and J by 3 bases, with 9 bases between the two germline ends. This CDR3 has 14 amino acids. CDR3: CASSLGSVEETQYF. As DNA, the CDR3 is TGTGCCAGCAGCTTAGGGTCGGTGGAAGAGACCCAGTACTTC.

This chain joins TRBV5-1 and TRBJ1-1, with D possibly TRBD1 on 5 matching bases. Trimming removed 4 bases at V and 2 bases at J, with 15 bases between. The CDR3 is 15 residues long. The V gene's germline CDR1 is SGHRS and CDR2 YFSETQ. DNA for the CDR3: TGCGCCAGCAGCACCTACCTAAGGGGAAACACTGAAGCTTTCTTT. Protein sequence: CASSTYLRGNTEAFF. The full variable domain, in which reference TRBV5-1 and TRBJ1-1 provide the parts outside the CDR3, is KAGVTQTPRYLIKTRGQQVTLSCSPISGHRSVSWYQQTPGQGLQFLFEYFSETQRNKGNFPGRFSGRQFSNSRSEMNVSTLELGDSALYLCASSTYLRGNTEAFFGQGTRLTVV.

V gene TRBV7-9 combines with J gene TRBJ2-5, with 13 bases that match TRBD2. Germline CDR1 and CDR2: SEHNR and FQNEAQ (reference sequence). The CDR3 spans 17 residues. The V segment lost 5 bases and the J segment 5 bases; nucleotides outside the gene matches: 11. In nucleotides, the CDR3 is TGTGCCAGCAGCCCACCGGGACTAGCGGGACCTCGGGAGACCCAGTACTTC. Protein sequence: CASSPPGLAGPRETQYF.

The rearrangement links TRBV7-3 to TRBJ2-2, with TRBD1 identical over 11 bases. Germline CDR1 is SGHTA and CDR2 is FQGTGA. The trim removed 4 bases at V and 5 bases at J, leaving 6 bases unmatched. The CDR3 is 16 residues long. This CDR3 is CASSSGQGAGTGELFF. The DNA for the CDR3 is TGTGCCAGCAGCTCCGGACAGGGGGCAGGGACCGGGGAGCTGTTTTTT.

The genes are TRBV30 and TRBJ2-7; 8 bases agree with TRBD2. V was pared by 7 bases and J by 3 bases, with 11 bases of the junction left unmatched. The CDR3 length is 14 residues. Germline CDR1 reads GTSNPN; CDR2 reads SVGIG (reference sequence). The CDR3 nucleotides read TGTGCCTTACAGCGGGAGAGTTGGGGCTACGAGCAGTACTTC. It specifies CALQRESWGYEQYF. The full variable domain, in which reference TRBV30 and TRBJ2-7 provide the parts outside the CDR3, is SQTIHQWPATLVQPVGSPLSLECTVEGTSNPNLYWYRQAAGRGLQLLFYSVGIGQISSEVPQNLSASRPQDRQFILSSKKLLLSDSGFYLCALQRESWGYEQYFGPGTRLTVT.

V and J are TRBV5-1 and TRBJ2-1; TRBD1 aligns across 9 bases. V lost 0 bases, J lost 8 bases, and 3 bases stayed unmatched. From germline, CDR1 is SGHRS and CDR2 YFSETQ. This CDR3 contains 14 residues. Written as DNA, the CDR3 is TGCGCCAGCAGCTTGGGGGACAGGGTACATGAGCAGTTCTTC. This encodes CASSLGDRVHEQFF.

In DNA, the CDR3 is TGTGCCAGCAGTTTATTCGCTAGCGGGAACCATGAGCAGTTCTTC. Protein: CASSLFASGNHEQFF. The V and J genes are TRBV28 and TRBJ2-1; 9 bases are a match to TRBD2. Trimming removed 1 base from V and 8 bases from J; junction bases left unmatched: 6. The CDR3 sequence is 15 residues long. Germline lookup yields CDR1 MDHEN and CDR2 SYDVKM.

V usage is TRBV7-9 and J usage is TRBJ2-1; 7 bases line up with TRBD1. Unmatched junction bases numbered 6, after V lost 5 bases and J lost 5 bases. Germline CDR1 reads SEHNR; CDR2 reads FQNEAQ (reference sequence). The CDR3 loop spans 14 amino acids. In DNA, the CDR3 is TGTGCCAGCAGCCAACCCGGGACAGACAATGAGCAGTTCTTC. Residues: CASSQPGTDNEQFF. Complete variable domain (other parts from reference TRBV7-9 and TRBJ2-1): DTGVSQNPRHKITKRGQNVTFRCDPISEHNRLYWYRQTLGQGPEFLTYFQNEAQLEKSRLLSDRFSAERPKGSFSTLEIQRTEQGDSAMYLCASSQPGTDNEQFFGPGTRLTVL.

This chain uses TRBV30 with TRBJ1-3, with D unresolved. Trimming shortened V by 8 bases and J by 4 bases, and 18 bases separated the two germline ends. This CDR3 is built from 14 residues. Germline values: CDR1 GTSNPN, CDR2 SVGIG (reference sequence). CDR3 nucleotides: TGTGCCCAAAAGCGGGGATTCGCGGGAAACACCATATATTTT. Its protein product is CAQKRGFAGNTIYF.

The chain joins TRBV18 to TRBJ2-7; 10 bases match TRBD1. The germline CDR1 and CDR2 sequences are KGHSH and LQKENI. V dropped 4 bases and J dropped 1; count of bases not matched to a gene: 4. This CDR3 has 15 residues. CDR3 DNA sequence: TGTGCCAGCTCACTTCCGGGACAGGGGTCCTACGAGCAGTACTTC. It yields the protein CASSLPGQGSYEQYF.

The chain carries TRBV5-1 and TRBJ2-5; D gene uncertain. The CDR3 has 11 amino acids. Germline CDR1 and CDR2: SGHRS and YFSETQ. V gave up 4 bases and J gave up 1 base, with 2 bases separating them. The CDR3 region has the DNA TGCGCCAGCAGCCTCCAAGAGACCCAGTACTTC. Protein: CASSLQETQYF.